The 10 T cell receptor beta chains below were found in one sample sequenced in a study of regulatory T cells in long-lasting Graves disease. Arm-PCR of CDR3 regions and iRepertoire HTBI primers were the basis on which TCR beta libraries were built. MiXCR, applied by TCRdb to the multiplex PCR reads, yields one record per CDR3 protein. The sample includes 360,000 or so distinct CDR3 sequences, roughly 17% of them seen just once. Time point noted: newly diagnosed GD, antithyroid drugs for less than 3 months. PBMC-extracted RNA yielded the TCR library. In addition, the sample was reused for a study of T cells in Graves' hyperthyroidism and ophthalmopathy.

The source material was peripheral blood mononuclear cells (PBMCs), sampled at new diagnosis, from a patient treated with antithyroid drugs. The receptors derive from a woman in her late teens or twenties with Graves disease.

This clonotype was detected ten times or more. The DNA for the CDR3 is TGCGCCAGCAGCTCTCCGGGACAGGGGTCGGTTAGGTCCTACGAGCAGTACTTC. The encoded protein is CASSSPGQGSVRSYEQYF. The V and J genes are TRBV5-1 and TRBJ2-7; 10 nucleotides agree with TRBD1. The length of the CDR3 is 18 residues. Germline V gives CDR1 SGHRS, CDR2 YFSETQ. V gave up 3 bases and J gave up 1 base; unmatched junction bases: 13.

The table lists this clonotype with many counts. The chain combines TRBV7-9 with TRBJ1-2; D not certain. The CDR3 has 13 amino acids. Trimming took off 0 bases at V and 8 bases at J, with 10 bases between the two ends. Germline lookup yields CDR1 SEHNR and CDR2 FQNEAQ (reference sequence). The CDR3 DNA follows: TGTGCCAGCAGCTTAGCCGGTTCCGCGGGCTACACCTTC. Translated: CASSLAGSAGYTF.

This clonotype came up many times. The rearrangement uses TRBV4-2 and TRBJ2-1; tentatively, D is TRBD1 (8 bases). V was trimmed by 3 bases and J by 8 bases, leaving 14 bases between them. CDR3 length: 14 residues. The germline V gene encodes CDR1 LGHNA and CDR2 YNFKEQ. Here the CDR3 DNA reads TGTGCCAGCAGCCAGGAACAGGGGGGGTATGAGCAGTTCTTC. As protein: CASSQEQGGYEQFF.

This clonotype was seen many times. V gene TRBV28 combines with J gene TRBJ2-5; 9 bases line up with TRBD1. The CDR3 has 15 amino acids. Germline assignment: CDR1 MDHEN and CDR2 SYDVKM. V shed 5 bases, J shed 5 bases, and the junction held 9 bases outside the gene matches. Written as DNA, the CDR3 is TGTGCCAGCAGTCCCGAGGGACAGGGCGCGGAGACCCAGTACTTC. It specifies CASSPEGQGAETQYF.

This rearrangement joins TRBV19 to TRBJ1-1, with a weak D call TRBD1 (5 bases). Trimming took 5 bases from V and 1 from J, leaving 11 bases between them. Germline V CDR1 and CDR2: LNHDA, SQIVND (reference sequence). CDR3 length: 14 residues. Written as DNA, the CDR3 is TGTGCCAGTAGTGTCCACAGGCCGAACACTGAAGCTTTCTTT. This encodes CASSVHRPNTEAFF.

V and J are TRBV30 and TRBJ1-1; tentatively, D is TRBD1 (5 bases). The germline CDR1 and CDR2 sequences are GTSNPN and SVGIG (reference sequence). Trimming stripped 0 bases from V and 4 bases from J, with 15 bases between. This CDR3 has 15 amino acids. The CDR3 bases are TGTGCCTGGAGTGTAACCAGGTTTAGGGGCACTGAAGCTTTCTTT. Its protein is CAWSVTRFRGTEAFF.

This clonotype has just a few counts. The chain employs TRBV10-1 and TRBJ2-7, with D uncertain. The CDR3 runs to 16 residues. V was cut by 4 bases and J by 2 bases, with 18 bases left in between. Germline lookup yields CDR1 WNHNN and CDR2 SYGVQD (reference sequence). As DNA, the CDR3 is TGCGCCAGCAGTGGTGTTATGGGTATCAGGCCCTACGAGCAGTACTTC. Translated, it gives CASSGVMGIRPYEQYF.

This clonotype was recorded many times. Because the CDR3's place on the DNA is in doubt, the DNA is left out and the CDR3 is given as listed by TCRdb. The chain is built from TRBV28 and TRBJ2-7; the DNA was not compared with TRBD1, the D call given in the table. The germline gives CDR1 MDHEN, CDR2 SYDVKM. 15 amino acids form the CDR3, both terminal residues included. The CDR3 here is CASSSSGQGRYEQYF.

This clonotype was counted many times. The V and J genes are TRBV11-3 and TRBJ2-2; the match to TRBD2 covers 13 bases. The CDR3 consists of 16 residues. Per germline, CDR1 SGHNT and CDR2 YENEEA. J gave up 4 bases and V 5 bases, and 4 bases lay outside the gene matches. The CDR3 nucleotides are TGTGCCAGCAGCGCCACTAGCGGGGGGGTCACCGGGGAGCTGTTTTTT. Its translation is CASSATSGGVTGELFF.

This clonotype turned up a few times. This likely reflects a read error, since a far larger clone is one base away. J is TRBJ2-1 and V is TRBV11-2; 7 bases match TRBD2. The germline CDR1 and CDR2 sequences are SGHAT and FQNNGV. The CDR3 sequence is 18 residues long. The trim removed 5 bases at V and 0 bases at J, leaving 13 bases unmatched. The CDR3 protein is CASSRGAAGDVSYNEQFF. The CDR3 region has the DNA TGTGCCAGCAGCCGTGGGGCTGCGGGGGACGTCTCCTACAATGAGCAGTTCTTC.